This T cell receptor beta chain stems from a study of control samples from healthy donors and cancer patients. Data came from immunoSEQ multiplex PCR; TCRdb stores just in-frame clones and leaves some out. The sample lists roughly 120,000 clones, around 89% seen once, with 1.1% in the top ten. The germline gives CDR1 KGHSH, CDR2 LQKENI. The CDR3 contains 18 residues. The V gene lost 1 base and the J gene lost 3 bases, with 21 bases spanning the gap. The chain links TRBV18 to TRBJ1-1; TRBD1 is a possible D gene (5 bases). The receptor was derived from a woman aged 45-60 years with colorectal cancer. Source material: PBMCs. The CDR3 DNA reads TGTGCCAGCTCACCACGGTCCGCGGGGCGGGGATCGGACACTGAAGCTTTCTTT. Residues: CASSPRSAGRGSDTEAFF.